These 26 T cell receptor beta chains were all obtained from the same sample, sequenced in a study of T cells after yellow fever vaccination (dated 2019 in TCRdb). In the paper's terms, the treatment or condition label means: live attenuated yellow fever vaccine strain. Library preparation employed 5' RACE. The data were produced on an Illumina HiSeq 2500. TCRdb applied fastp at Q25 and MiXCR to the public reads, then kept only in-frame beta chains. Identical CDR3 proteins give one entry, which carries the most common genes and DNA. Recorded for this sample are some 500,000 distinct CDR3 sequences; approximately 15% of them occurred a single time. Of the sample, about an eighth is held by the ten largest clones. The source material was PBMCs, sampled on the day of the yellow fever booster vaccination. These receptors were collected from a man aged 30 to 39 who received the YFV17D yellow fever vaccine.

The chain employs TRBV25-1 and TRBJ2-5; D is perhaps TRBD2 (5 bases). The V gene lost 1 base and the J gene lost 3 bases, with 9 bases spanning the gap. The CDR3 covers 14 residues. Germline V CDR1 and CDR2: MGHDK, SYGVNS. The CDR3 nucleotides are TGTGCCAGCAGTGAATCCGGGCGGGAAGAGACCCAGTACTTC. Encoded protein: CASSESGREETQYF.

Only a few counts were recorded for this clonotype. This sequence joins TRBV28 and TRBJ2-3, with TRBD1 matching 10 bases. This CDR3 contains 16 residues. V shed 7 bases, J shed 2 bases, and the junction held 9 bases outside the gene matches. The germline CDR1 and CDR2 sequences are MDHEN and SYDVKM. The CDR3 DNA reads TGTGCCAGCACCCTAGGGGGACAGGGGATCACAGATACGCAGTATTTT. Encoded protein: CASTLGGQGITDTQYF.

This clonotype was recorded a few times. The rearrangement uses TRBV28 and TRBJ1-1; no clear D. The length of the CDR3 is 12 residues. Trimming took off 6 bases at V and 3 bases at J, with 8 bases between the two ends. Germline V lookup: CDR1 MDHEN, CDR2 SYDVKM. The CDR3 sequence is CASSRSYTEAFF. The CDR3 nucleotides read TGTGCCAGCAGCCGGTCGTACACTGAAGCTTTCTTT.

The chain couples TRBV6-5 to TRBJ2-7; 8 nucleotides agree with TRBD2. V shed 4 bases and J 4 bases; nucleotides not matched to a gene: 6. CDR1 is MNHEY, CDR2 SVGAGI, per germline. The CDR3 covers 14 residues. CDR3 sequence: CASSSAGVRYEQYF. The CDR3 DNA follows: TGTGCCAGCAGTTCAGCGGGAGTTCGGTACGAGCAGTACTTC.

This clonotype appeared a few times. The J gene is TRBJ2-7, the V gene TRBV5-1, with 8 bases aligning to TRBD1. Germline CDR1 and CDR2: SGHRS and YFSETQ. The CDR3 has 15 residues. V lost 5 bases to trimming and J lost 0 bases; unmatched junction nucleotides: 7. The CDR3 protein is CASRLGQVSSYEQYF. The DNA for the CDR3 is TGCGCCAGCAGGCTGGGACAGGTGAGCTCCTACGAGCAGTACTTC. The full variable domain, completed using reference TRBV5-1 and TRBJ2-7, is KAGVTQTPRYLIKTRGQQVTLSCSPISGHRSVSWYQQTPGQGLQFLFEYFSETQRNKGNFPGRFSGRQFSNSRSEMNVSTLELGDSALYLCASRLGQVSSYEQYFGPGTRLTVT.

CDR3 protein: CASSQDPAGAKNIQYF. The CDR3 nucleotides are TGTGCCAGCAGCCAAGATCCCGCGGGGGCCAAAAACATTCAGTACTTC. The chain recombines TRBV3-1 with TRBJ2-4, with a weak D call TRBD2 (6 bases). V was clipped by 0 bases and J by 1 base, with 10 bases between them. Per the germline V gene, CDR1 is LGHDT and CDR2 is YNNKEL (reference sequence). The CDR3 has 16 amino acids. The full variable domain, with the rest looked up from reference TRBV3-1 and TRBJ2-4, is DTAVSQTPKYLVTQMGNDKSIKCEQNLGHDTMYWYKQDSKKFLKIMFSYNNKELIINETVPNRFSPKSPDKAHLNLHINSLELGDSAVYFCASSQDPAGAKNIQYFGAGTRLSVL.

The CDR3 region is CATSRDGGGVTETQYF. The CDR3 DNA reads as TGTGCCACCAGCAGAGATGGAGGGGGCGTAACAGAGACCCAGTACTTC. The rearrangement uses TRBV15 and TRBJ2-5; D is possibly TRBD1 (7 bases). Per germline, CDR1 LNHNV and CDR2 YYDKDF (reference sequence). CDR3 length: 16 amino acids. V dropped 0 bases and J dropped 4 bases, with 15 bases sitting between them.

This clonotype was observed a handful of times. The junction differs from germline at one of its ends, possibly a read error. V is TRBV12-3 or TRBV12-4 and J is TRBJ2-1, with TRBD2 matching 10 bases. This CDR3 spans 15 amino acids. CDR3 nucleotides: TGTGCCAGCAGTCTAGCGGGAGAAAAGAACAATGAGCAGTTCTTC. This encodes CASSLAGEKNNEQFF.

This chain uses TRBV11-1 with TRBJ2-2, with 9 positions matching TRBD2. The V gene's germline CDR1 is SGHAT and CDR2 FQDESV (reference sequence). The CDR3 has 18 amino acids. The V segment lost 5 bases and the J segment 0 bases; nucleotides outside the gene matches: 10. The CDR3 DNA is TGTGCCAGCAGCCCCCGACCGGGACTAGCAGCGAACACCGGGGAGCTGTTTTTT. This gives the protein CASSPRPGLAANTGELFF.

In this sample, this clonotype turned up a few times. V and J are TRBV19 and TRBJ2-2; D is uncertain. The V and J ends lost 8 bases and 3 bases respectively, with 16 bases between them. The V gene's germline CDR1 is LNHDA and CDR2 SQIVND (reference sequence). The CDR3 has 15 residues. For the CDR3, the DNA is TGTGCCAGTGTAGACTCTCGTGGGTACACCGGGGAGCTGTTTTTT. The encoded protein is CASVDSRGYTGELFF.

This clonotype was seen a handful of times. CDR3 region: CASSPGGRTEQYF. DNA for the CDR3: TGTGCCAGCAGTCCTGGTGGTAGAACCGAGCAGTACTTC. The V call is TRBV12-3 or TRBV12-4, the J call TRBJ2-7; no reliable D call. With 5 bases removed from V and 6 bases from J, the gap between germline ends came to 14 bases. This CDR3 has 13 residues.

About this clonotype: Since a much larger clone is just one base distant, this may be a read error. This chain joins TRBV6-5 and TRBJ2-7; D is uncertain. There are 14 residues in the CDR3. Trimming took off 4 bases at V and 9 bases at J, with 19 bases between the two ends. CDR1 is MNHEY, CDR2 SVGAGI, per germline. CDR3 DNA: TGTGCCAGCAGTTTGCTCCCACAGTCGAGTGCGCAGTACTTC. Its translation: CASSLLPQSSAQYF.

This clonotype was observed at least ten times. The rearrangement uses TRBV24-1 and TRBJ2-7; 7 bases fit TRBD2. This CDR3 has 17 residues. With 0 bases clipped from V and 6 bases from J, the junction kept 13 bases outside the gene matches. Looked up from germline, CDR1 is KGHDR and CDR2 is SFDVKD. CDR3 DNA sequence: TGTGCCACCAGTGATTTGCTTACGGGAGGTCTCGCTGGCGAGCAGTACTTC. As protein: CATSDLLTGGLAGEQYF.

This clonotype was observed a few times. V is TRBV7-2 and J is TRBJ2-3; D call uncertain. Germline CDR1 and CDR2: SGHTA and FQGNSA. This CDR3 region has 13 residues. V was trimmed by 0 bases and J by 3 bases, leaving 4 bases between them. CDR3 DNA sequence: TGTGCCAGCAGCTTAGCGCAAACAGATACGCAGTATTTT. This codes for CASSLAQTDTQYF.

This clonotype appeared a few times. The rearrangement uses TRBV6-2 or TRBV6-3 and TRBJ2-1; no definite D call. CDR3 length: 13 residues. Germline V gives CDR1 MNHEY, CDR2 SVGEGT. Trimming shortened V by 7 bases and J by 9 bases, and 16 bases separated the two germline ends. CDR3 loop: CASKPTYDTEQFF. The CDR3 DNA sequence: TGTGCCAGCAAACCCACCTACGACACTGAGCAGTTCTTC.

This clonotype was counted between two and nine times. The chain's CDR3 is CASSPRQGFAGVKAQFF. For the CDR3, the DNA is TGTGCCAGCAGCCCGCGGCAGGGATTCGCGGGAGTGAAGGCGCAGTTCTTC. J is TRBJ2-1 and V is TRBV7-2; 7 nucleotides line up with TRBD2. The CDR3 is 17 amino acids. Losses at the gene ends were 5 bases for V and 12 bases for J; bases not matched to a gene: 22. The germline CDR1 and CDR2 sequences are SGHTA and FQGNSA.

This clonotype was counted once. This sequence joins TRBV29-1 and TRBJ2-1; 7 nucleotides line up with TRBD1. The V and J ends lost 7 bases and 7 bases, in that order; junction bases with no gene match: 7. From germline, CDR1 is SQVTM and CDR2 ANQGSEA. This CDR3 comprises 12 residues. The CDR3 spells CSAEQGSNEQFF. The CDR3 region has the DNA TGCAGCGCCGAACAGGGGTCGAATGAGCAGTTCTTC.

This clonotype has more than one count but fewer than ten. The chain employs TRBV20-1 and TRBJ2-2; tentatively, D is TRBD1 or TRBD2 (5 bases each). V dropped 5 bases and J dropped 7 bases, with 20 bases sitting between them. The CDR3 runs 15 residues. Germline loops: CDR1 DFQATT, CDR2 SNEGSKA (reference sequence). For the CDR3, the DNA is TGCAGTGCTCCGACAGTGGGAGCTAGTAGCGGGGAGCTGTTTTTT. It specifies CSAPTVGASSGELFF.

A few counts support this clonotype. DNA for the CDR3: TGTGCCAGCTCCACCGGGACAGGATTCCCGGGGGGCGTCGGGTCCCAGTACTTC. This translates into CASSTGTGFPGGVGSQYF. The rearrangement joins TRBV6-2 or TRBV6-3 to TRBJ2-5; D perhaps matches TRBD1 (8 bases). This CDR3 contains 18 residues. Germline V CDR1 and CDR2: MNHEY, SVGEGT. The V gene lost 8 bases and the J gene lost 9 bases, with 34 bases spanning the gap.

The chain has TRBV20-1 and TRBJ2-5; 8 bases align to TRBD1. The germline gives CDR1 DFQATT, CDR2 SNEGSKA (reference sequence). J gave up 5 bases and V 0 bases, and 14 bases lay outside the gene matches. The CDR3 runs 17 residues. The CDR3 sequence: CSARDITAGGAYETQYF. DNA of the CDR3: TGCAGTGCTAGAGATATAACGGCAGGGGGCGCTTATGAGACCCAGTACTTC.

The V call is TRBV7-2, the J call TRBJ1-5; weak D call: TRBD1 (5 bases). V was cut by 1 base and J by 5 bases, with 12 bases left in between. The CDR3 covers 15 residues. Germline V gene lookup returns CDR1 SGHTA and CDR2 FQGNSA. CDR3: CASSLDLGGYQPQHF. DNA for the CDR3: TGTGCCAGCAGCTTAGATTTGGGGGGATATCAGCCCCAGCATTTT.

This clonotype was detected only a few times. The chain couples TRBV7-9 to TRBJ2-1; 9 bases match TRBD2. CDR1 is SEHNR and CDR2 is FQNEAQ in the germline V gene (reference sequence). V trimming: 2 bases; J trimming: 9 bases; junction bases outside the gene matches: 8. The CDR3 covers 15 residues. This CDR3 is CASSLLAGARGEQFF. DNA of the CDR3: TGTGCCAGCAGCTTATTAGCGGGGGCGAGGGGTGAGCAGTTCTTC.

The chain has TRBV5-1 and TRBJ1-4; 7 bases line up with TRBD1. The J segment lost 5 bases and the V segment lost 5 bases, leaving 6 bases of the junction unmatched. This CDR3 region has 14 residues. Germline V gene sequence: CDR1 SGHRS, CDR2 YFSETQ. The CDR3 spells CASSTGTANEKLFF. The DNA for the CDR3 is TGCGCCAGCAGTACCGGGACAGCGAATGAAAAACTGTTTTTT.

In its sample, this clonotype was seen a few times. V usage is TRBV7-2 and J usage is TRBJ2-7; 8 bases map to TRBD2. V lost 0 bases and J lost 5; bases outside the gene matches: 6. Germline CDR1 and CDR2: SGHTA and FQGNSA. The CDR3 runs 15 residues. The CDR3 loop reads CASSLAGRGVHEQYF. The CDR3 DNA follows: TGTGCCAGCAGCTTAGCCGGGAGGGGGGTCCACGAGCAGTACTTC.

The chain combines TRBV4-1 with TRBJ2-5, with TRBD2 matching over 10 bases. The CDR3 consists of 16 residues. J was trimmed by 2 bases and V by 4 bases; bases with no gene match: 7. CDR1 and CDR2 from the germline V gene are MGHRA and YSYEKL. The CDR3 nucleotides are TGCGCCAGCAGCCTAAGGACTAGCGGAACACAAGAGACCCAGTACTTC. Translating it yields CASSLRTSGTQETQYF.

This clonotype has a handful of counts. The CDR3 nucleotides are TGTGCCAGTAGTAACAGAATCGGGCGGGACGTCCTGGGGGAGCAGTACTTC. Its protein product is CASSNRIGRDVLGEQYF. The genes are TRBV19 and TRBJ2-7; tentative D call: TRBD2 (6 bases). V lost 4 bases and J 7 bases, leaving 26 bases between the germline ends. This CDR3 is built from 17 residues. Germline V lookup: CDR1 LNHDA, CDR2 SQIVND (reference sequence).